The 22 T cell receptor beta chains given below trace back to one sample, sequenced in a study of blood T cell repertoires in COVID-19. TCRdb keeps only in-frame clones here, not all; method: immunoSEQ multiplex PCR. The profile shows nearly 200,000 clones, roughly 80% of them singletons. Input material: peripheral blood. The receptors stem from a human donor in a cohort sampled during active COVID-19.

The chain has TRBV3-1 (or the pseudogene TRBV3-2) and TRBJ1-2; D is perhaps TRBD1 (6 bases). Trimming stripped 4 bases from V and 6 bases from J, with 12 bases between. This CDR3 has 13 residues. Germline V CDR1 and CDR2: LGHDT, YNNKEL (reference sequence). CDR3 in DNA: TGTGCCAGCAGCCGCACAGGGTTCGATGGCTACACCTTC. It codes for CASSRTGFDGYTF.

The rearrangement joins TRBV6-2 or TRBV6-3 to TRBJ2-1; 10 bases match TRBD2. Germline trimming cut 5 bases from V and 4 bases from J; bases unmatched to any gene: 5. Germline lookup yields CDR1 MNHEY and CDR2 SVGEGT. The CDR3 consists of 15 residues. CDR3 residues: CASSVLAGPYNEQFF. DNA of the CDR3: TGTGCCAGCAGTGTACTAGCGGGACCGTACAATGAGCAGTTCTTC.

The chain uses TRBV5-1 and TRBJ2-5; 8 bases map to TRBD2. After removal of 5 bases from V and 4 bases from J, the junction contained 10 bases not matched to a gene. Germline values: CDR1 SGHRS, CDR2 YFSETQ. CDR3 length equals 15 residues. CDR3 protein: CASSPRAGGGETQYF. The CDR3 DNA sequence: TGCGCCAGCAGTCCGAGGGCGGGGGGCGGAGAGACCCAGTACTTC.

A few counts support this clone. The V and J genes are TRBV19 and TRBJ1-5; perhaps TRBD1 as D (6 bases). Trimming took 4 bases from V and 1 from J, leaving 8 bases between them. Germline CDR1 LNHDA, CDR2 SQIVND (reference sequence). CDR3 length: 14 amino acids. The CDR3 DNA reads TGTGCCAGTAGTAACGACAGGAGCAATCAGCCCCAGCATTTT. Its translation is CASSNDRSNQPQHF.

The CDR3 sequence is CASKISGGPDTQYF. The CDR3 coding sequence is TGTGCCAGCAAAATAAGCGGGGGGCCAGATACGCAGTATTTT. This sequence joins TRBV3-1 (or the pseudogene TRBV3-2) and TRBJ2-3, with 9 bases aligning to TRBD2. The trim removed 7 bases at V and 4 bases at J, leaving 6 bases unmatched. Germline V gene lookup returns CDR1 LGHDT and CDR2 YNNKEL (reference sequence). The CDR3 is made up of 14 amino acids.

The chain employs TRBV12-5 and TRBJ1-3; unclear D gene. CDR1 is LGHNT and CDR2 is FRNRAP in the germline V gene. The CDR3 has 16 amino acids. The V end was cut by 0 bases, the J end by 0 bases, with 9 bases between. The CDR3 region is CASGLVHGYSGNTIYF. The CDR3 DNA is TGTGCTAGTGGTTTGGTACACGGGTACTCTGGAAACACCATATATTTT.

The J gene is TRBJ1-6, the V gene TRBV2; D gene uncertain. This CDR3 has 14 residues. V was trimmed by 6 bases and J by 6 bases, leaving 12 bases between them. Germline assignment: CDR1 SNHLY and CDR2 FYNNEI. Written as DNA, the CDR3 is TGTGCCAGCAGCGGGGTCAAGGGTAATTCACCCCTCCACTTT. Protein: CASSGVKGNSPLHF. Based on the CDR3 plus reference TRBV2 and TRBJ1-6, the full variable domain is EPEVTQTPSHQVTQMGQEVILRCVPISNHLYFYWYRQILGQKVEFLVSFYNNEISEKSEIFDDQFSVERPDGSNFTLKIRSTKLEDSAMYFCASSGVKGNSPLHFGNGTRLTVT.

This clone came up once. The rearrangement uses TRBV7-6 and TRBJ1-1; TRBD1 agrees at 9 bases. Germline values: CDR1 SGHVS, CDR2 FNYEAQ. The CDR3 consists of 15 residues. J was trimmed by 8 bases and V by 5 bases; bases with no gene match: 12. The CDR3 DNA follows: TGTGCCAGCAGCGAGGAACAGGGGGCAAAAACGGAAGCTTTCTTT. Amino acid sequence: CASSEEQGAKTEAFF. The full variable domain, its missing parts supplied by reference TRBV7-6 and TRBJ1-1, is GAGVSQSPRYKVTKRGQDVALRCDPISGHVSLYWYRQALGQGPEFLTYFNYEAQQDKSGLPNDRFSAERPEGSISTLTIQRTEQRDSAMYRCASSEEQGAKTEAFFGQGTRLTVV.

V usage is TRBV11-2 and J usage is TRBJ1-2; D unresolved. Germline assignment: CDR1 SGHAT and CDR2 FQNNGV. V lost 4 bases, J lost 4 bases, and 22 bases lay in between. The CDR3 has 17 amino acids. The CDR3 DNA reads TGTGCCAGCAGCTCTACCCGACCGGGCGGGAAGGCCTATGGCTACACCTTC. Residues: CASSSTRPGGKAYGYTF.

The chain carries TRBV27 and TRBJ2-5; 8 bases map to TRBD1. Trimming cost V 5 bases and J 0 bases; bases outside gene matches: 8. The length of the CDR3 is 16 residues. CDR1 is MNHEY, CDR2 SMNVEV, per germline (reference sequence). The CDR3 loop reads CASSPRTGMYQETQYF. DNA of the CDR3: TGTGCCAGCAGTCCTAGGACAGGGATGTACCAAGAGACCCAGTACTTC.

This clone came up a few times. The chain employs TRBV19 and TRBJ1-6; possible D gene TRBD1, 6 bases. V lost 6 bases to trimming and J lost 0 bases, with 12 bases between them. This CDR3 has 16 amino acids. The germline V gene encodes CDR1 LNHDA and CDR2 SQIVND (reference sequence). The CDR3 is CASSRQASSYNSPLHF. The CDR3 DNA reads TGTGCCAGTAGCCGACAGGCGAGCTCCTATAATTCACCCCTCCACTTT.

V is TRBV28 and J is TRBJ2-5, with 7 bases matching TRBD2. CDR3 length equals 16 residues. With 3 bases clipped from V and 3 bases from J, the junction kept 10 bases outside the gene matches. Germline loops: CDR1 MDHEN, CDR2 SYDVKM. The CDR3 sequence: CASSFRRGETKETQYF. The CDR3 coding sequence is TGTGCCAGCAGTTTCCGCCGGGGGGAGACCAAAGAGACCCAGTACTTC.

The rearrangement joins TRBV2 to TRBJ1-5, with D unclear. Trimming left V 5 bases short and J 5 bases short, with 4 bases between. Germline CDR1 SNHLY, CDR2 FYNNEI. CDR3 length: 11 residues. The CDR3 DNA reads as TGTGCCAGCAGTACGGATCAGCCCCAGCATTTT. Translation: CASSTDQPQHF.

As for this clone: The germline gene is not matched at one end of the junction; a read error may be the cause. This chain uses TRBV11-2 with TRBJ2-2, with a tentative D call TRBD2 (6 bases). Per the germline V gene, CDR1 is SGHAT and CDR2 is FQNNGV. The CDR3 contains 14 residues. The CDR3: CASSPTSSTWELFF. In nucleotides, the CDR3 is TGTGCCAGCAGCCCCACTAGCTCCACCTGGGAGCTGTTTTTT.

The genes are TRBV13 and TRBJ1-1, with D perhaps matching TRBD1 (6 bases). V lost 5 bases and J lost 5, with 21 bases in between. The CDR3 loop spans 16 amino acids. Per germline, CDR1 PRHDT and CDR2 FYEKMQ (reference sequence). The CDR3 DNA sequence: TGTGCCAGCAGCCCCTACGGGGGGGCGAAGAAGACTGAAGCTTTCTTT. The encoded protein is CASSPYGGAKKTEAFF.

In its sample, this clone was seen a few times. J is TRBJ1-1 and V is TRBV29-1; TRBD1 is a possible D gene (5 bases). This CDR3 has 13 amino acids. V shed 4 bases and J shed 9 bases, with 18 bases lying between them. Per the germline V gene, CDR1 is SQVTM and CDR2 is ANQGSEA. CDR3 coding DNA: TGCAGCGTTGGGCTTCGGGCAGGGAAAAAAGCTTTCTTT. This codes for CSVGLRAGKKAFF.

This chain connects TRBV2 to TRBJ1-2; D call uncertain. The CDR3 covers 11 residues. The germline gives CDR1 SNHLY, CDR2 FYNNEI. The V gene lost 3 bases and the J gene lost 6 bases, with 5 bases spanning the gap. This CDR3 reads CASSEEHGYTF. The CDR3 region has the DNA TGTGCCAGCAGTGAGGAGCATGGCTACACCTTC.

On this clone itself: Other DNA sequences in this sample translate to the same CDR3. This chain joins TRBV3-1 (or the pseudogene TRBV3-2) and TRBJ2-5, with unresolved D. CDR1 and CDR2 (germline): LGHDT, YNNKEL (reference sequence). The CDR3 runs 12 residues. V shed 3 bases and J shed 5 bases, with 7 bases lying between them. CDR3 amino acids: CASSQRWETQYF. The CDR3 region has the DNA TGTGCCAGCAGCCAGAGGTGGGAGACCCAGTACTTC.

The chain couples TRBV27 to TRBJ2-5; a possible D gene is TRBD2 (6 bases). Deletions cut 8 bases from V and 2 bases from J, with 12 bases between. Germline lookup yields CDR1 MNHEY and CDR2 SMNVEV (reference sequence). The CDR3 length is 13 residues. The CDR3: CASAGGDQETQYF. DNA of the CDR3: TGTGCCAGCGCTGGCGGGGATCAAGAGACCCAGTACTTC.

The V gene is TRBV10-3, the J gene TRBJ2-1; tentative D call: TRBD2 (6 bases). Germline CDR1 ENHRY, CDR2 SYGVKD. Between the trimmed V and J ends, which lost 10 bases and 4 bases, there was a span of 14 bases. This CDR3 is built from 13 residues. CDR3 region: CATAGTPYNEQFF. The CDR3 DNA reads TGTGCCACCGCCGGGACTCCGTACAATGAGCAGTTCTTC.

The rearrangement joins TRBV7-2 to TRBJ2-7; 14 bases map to TRBD2. The ends lost 1 base at V and 7 bases at J; junction bases unmatched: 9. Germline lookup yields CDR1 SGHTA and CDR2 FQGNSA. CDR3 size: 17 residues. CDR3 loop: CASSLGPRLAGGNEQYF. CDR3 sequence (DNA): TGTGCCAGCAGCTTAGGCCCCCGACTAGCGGGAGGGAATGAGCAGTACTTC. The variable domain in full, with the rest retrieved from reference TRBV7-2 and TRBJ2-7, is GAGVSQSPSNKVTEKGKDVELRCDPISGHTALYWYRQSLGQGLEFLIYFQGNSAPDKSGLPSDRFSAERTGGSVSTLTIQRTQQEDSAVYLCASSLGPRLAGGNEQYFGPGTRLTVT.

The chain couples TRBV2 to TRBJ1-5; a possible D gene is TRBD1 (5 bases). Between the trimmed V and J ends, which lost 1 base and 2 bases, there was a span of 9 bases. Germline CDR1 SNHLY, CDR2 FYNNEI. The CDR3 sequence is 15 residues long. CDR3 nucleotide sequence: TGTGCCAGCAGTGAAGTGTTAGGGGGCAATCAGCCCCAGCATTTT. Its translation is CASSEVLGGNQPQHF.